These 3 T cell receptor beta chains share one sample of origin, sequenced in a study of molecular identifiers for immune sequencing clone quantification. TCRdb re-called the PCR reads with MiXCR, one entry per CDR3 protein. The table has about 65,000 distinct CDR3 sequences, less than 20% seen once. The material sequenced was naive CD8+ T cells from blood, with Jurkat cell RNA spiked in. The subset denotes: FACS-sorted CD8+CD4-CCR7+CD45RA+ naive T cells. These TCRs come from a human donor in good health. Some libraries in this study had Jurkat cell RNA spiked in.

The chain employs TRBV3-1 and TRBJ2-7; 13 bases are shared with TRBD2. The CDR3 covers 18 residues. The germline gives CDR1 LGHDT, CDR2 YNNKEL (reference sequence). V trimming: 0 bases; J trimming: 5 bases; junction bases outside the gene matches: 10. The CDR3 bases are TGTGCCAGCAGCCAAGATCTTATAGGACTAGCGGGAGATGACGAGCAGTACTTC. It yields the protein CASSQDLIGLAGDDEQYF.

This clonotype was recorded many times. The chain is built from TRBV12-3 or TRBV12-4 and TRBJ2-3, with 8 bases identical to TRBD2. The V and J ends lost 3 bases and 4 bases, in that order; junction bases with no gene match: 6. The CDR3 covers 15 residues. This CDR3 is CASSLSGSAADTQYF. DNA of the CDR3: TGTGCCAGCAGTTTGAGCGGGAGTGCTGCAGATACGCAGTATTTT.

This clonotype was counted many times. The chain links TRBV28 to TRBJ1-1, with 8 bases aligning to TRBD1. The CDR3 is made up of 14 amino acids. The germline V gene encodes CDR1 MDHEN and CDR2 SYDVKM. Trimming cost V 2 bases and J 7 bases; bases outside gene matches: 6. The CDR3 sequence is CASSLLPGTGEAFF. CDR3 in DNA: TGTGCCAGCAGTTTACTGCCCGGGACAGGTGAAGCTTTCTTT.